The T cell receptor (beta chain) under discussion was sequenced for a study of blood T cell repertoires in COVID-19. Germline assignment: CDR1 MDHEN and CDR2 SYDVKM. V was shortened by 7 bases and J by 2 bases, with 21 bases between the two germline ends. This CDR3 region has 16 residues. The assay was immunoSEQ multiplex PCR, and TCRdb's table has in-frame clones only and misses some. The sample lists roughly 240,000 clones; roughly four fifths were seen once. The sequence came from a woman aged 65 to 85 with acute or convalescent COVID-19. The V call is TRBV28, the J call TRBJ2-7, with D perhaps matching TRBD1 (6 bases). Sequencing was performed on peripheral blood. The CDR3 region is CASTVGGLTNPYEQYF. As DNA, the CDR3 is TGTGCCAGCACCGTTGGGGGCCTCACCAACCCCTACGAGCAGTACTTC.